Below, 21 T cell receptor beta chains from the same sample are listed, as sequenced in a study of blood T cell repertoires in COVID-19. TCRdb's table, derived via immunoSEQ multiplex PCR, lists solely in-frame clones and lacks some. Found here are tens of thousands of clones, 70% to 90% of them singletons; the top ten hold about 35%. Source material: peripheral blood. These receptors originate from a man between 65 and 79 years old with acute or convalescent COVID-19.

The chain couples TRBV11-2 to TRBJ1-1, with TRBD1 as a possible D gene (5 bases). Germline CDR1 and CDR2: SGHAT and FQNNGV. V was trimmed by 2 bases and J by 1 base, leaving 8 bases between them. CDR3 length equals 14 residues. CDR3 region: CASSLLGANTEAFF. CDR3 sequence (DNA): TGTGCCAGCAGCTTACTTGGGGCGAACACTGAAGCTTTCTTT.

This clone was seen just once. The genes are TRBV15 and TRBJ2-1; D call uncertain. This CDR3 contains 15 residues. The V gene lost 0 bases and the J gene lost 5 bases, with 11 bases spanning the gap. Germline V gives CDR1 LNHNV, CDR2 YYDKDF (reference sequence). The CDR3 DNA follows: TGTGCCACCAGCAGAGATGGGCGCTTAAACAATGAGCAGTTCTTC. Translated, it gives CATSRDGRLNNEQFF.

The gene calls are TRBV19 and TRBJ2-4; TRBD2 is a possible D gene (6 bases). The V and J ends lost 3 bases and 3 bases respectively, with 9 bases between them. This CDR3 comprises 14 residues. CDR1 and CDR2 from the germline V gene are LNHDA and SQIVND (reference sequence). For the CDR3, the DNA is TGTGCCAGTAGTATGTGGGGGGTCAAAAACATTCAGTACTTC. Its protein product is CASSMWGVKNIQYF.

The V gene is TRBV10-3, the J gene TRBJ2-7; 7 nucleotides match TRBD2. This CDR3 has 14 residues. Trimming took 6 bases from V and 2 from J; bases not matched to a gene: 7. The V gene's germline CDR1 is ENHRY and CDR2 SYGVKD. The CDR3 DNA sequence: TGTGCCATCAGGGGGGGGGTGCGGACCTACGAGCAGTACTTC. It translates to CAIRGGVRTYEQYF.

This chain joins TRBV6-5 and TRBJ2-1; 9 nucleotides align to TRBD1. The V gene end was trimmed by 6 bases and the J gene end by 4 bases; junction bases not matched to a gene: 4. Germline assignment: CDR1 MNHEY and CDR2 SVGAGI. The CDR3 extends over 14 amino acids. The CDR3, as DNA: TGTGCCAGCAGGATGGACAGGGGATACAATGAGCAGTTCTTC. This sequence encodes CASRMDRGYNEQFF.

This chain connects TRBV20-1 to TRBJ2-1, with 8 positions matching TRBD2. V lost 3 bases to trimming and J lost 10 bases; unmatched junction nucleotides: 11. Germline CDR1 reads DFQATT; CDR2 reads SNEGSKA (reference sequence). This CDR3 comprises 14 residues. Here the CDR3 reads CSASTGLEGREQFF. CDR3 DNA: TGCAGTGCTAGTACGGGACTAGAGGGTCGGGAGCAGTTCTTC.

The chain uses TRBV7-2 and TRBJ2-7; 10 bases are a match to TRBD2. CDR1 and CDR2 (germline): SGHTA, FQGNSA. The J segment lost 2 bases and the V segment lost 2 bases, leaving 3 bases of the junction unmatched. This CDR3 contains 15 residues. CDR3 region: CASSLIAGGAYEQYF. The CDR3 DNA reads as TGTGCCAGCAGCTTAATAGCGGGAGGCGCCTACGAGCAGTACTTC.

This sequence joins TRBV14 and TRBJ1-3; D is possibly TRBD1 (6 bases). The CDR3 spans 16 residues. Germline V gives CDR1 SGHDN, CDR2 FVKESK. V was pared by 1 base and J by 2 bases, with 12 bases between. CDR3 residues: CASSQVHRVAGNTIYF. The CDR3 nucleotides are TGTGCCAGCAGCCAAGTTCACAGGGTGGCTGGAAACACCATATATTTT. The full variable domain, rest sourced from reference TRBV14 and TRBJ1-3, is EAGVTQFPSHSVIEKGQTVTLRCDPISGHDNLYWYRRVMGKEIKFLLHFVKESKQDESGMPNNRFLAERTGGTYSTLKVQPAELEDSGVYFCASSQVHRVAGNTIYFGEGSWLTVV.

This sequence joins TRBV11-3 and TRBJ2-5, with D perhaps matching TRBD2 (6 bases). The CDR3 extends over 17 amino acids. The V gene's germline CDR1 is SGHNT and CDR2 YENEEA. The germline V and J ends were trimmed by 1 base and 2 bases, with 17 bases remaining between them. CDR3 coding DNA: TGTGCCAGCAGCTTAGGCGGGACTGGCCTTAAGCAAGAGACCCAGTACTTC. As protein: CASSLGGTGLKQETQYF.

The chain joins TRBV11-3 to TRBJ1-1; D remains unclear. Germline V lookup: CDR1 SGHNT, CDR2 YENEEA. The V gene lost 1 base and the J gene lost 7 bases, with 10 bases spanning the gap. CDR3 size: 13 residues. Written as DNA, the CDR3 is TGTGCCAGCAGCTTAGGTGCCGCGAGTGAAGCTTTCTTT. Protein sequence: CASSLGAASEAFF.

The V gene is TRBV6-5, the J gene TRBJ2-7; TRBD2 is a possible D gene (5 bases). The CDR3 loop spans 14 amino acids. The germline V and J ends were trimmed by 6 bases and 0 bases, with 12 bases remaining between them. The germline V gene has CDR1 MNHEY and CDR2 SVGAGI. CDR3 sequence (DNA): TGTGCCAGCAGCGTTCTAGCTCCCTCCTACGAGCAGTACTTC. Amino acids: CASSVLAPSYEQYF.

The CDR3 DNA sequence: TGTGCCAGCAGTGAACCCCGGAGGAGCAATCAGCCCCAGCATTTT. Its protein product is CASSEPRRSNQPQHF. This chain uses TRBV6-1 with TRBJ1-5; no firm D call. The germline V gene has CDR1 MNHNS and CDR2 SASEGT. CDR3 length: 15 residues. With 2 bases removed from V and 1 base from J, the gap between germline ends came to 9 bases.

The chain employs TRBV3-1 (or the pseudogene TRBV3-2) and TRBJ2-7; a possible D gene is TRBD1 (5 bases). CDR3 length: 16 amino acids. The V gene lost 0 bases and the J gene lost 6 bases, with 18 bases spanning the gap. Germline V gene data show CDR1 as LGHDT and CDR2 as YNNKEL (reference sequence). In nucleotides, the CDR3 is TGTGCCAGCAGCCAAGAAGGGTTCAGGGTAGGCGGCGAGCAGTACTTC. Its protein product is CASSQEGFRVGGEQYF.

The genes are TRBV2 and TRBJ1-4, with 9 bases identical to TRBD1. The V gene's germline CDR1 is SNHLY and CDR2 FYNNEI. The ends lost 3 bases at V and 8 bases at J; junction bases unmatched: 10. There are 16 residues in the CDR3. CDR3 loop: CASSEEGQGPREKLFF. The CDR3 nucleotides read TGTGCCAGCAGTGAGGAAGGACAGGGGCCGAGGGAAAAACTGTTTTTT. The variable domain in full, completed from reference TRBV2 and TRBJ1-4, reads EPEVTQTPSHQVTQMGQEVILRCVPISNHLYFYWYRQILGQKVEFLVSFYNNEISEKSEIFDDQFSVERPDGSNFTLKIRSTKLEDSAMYFCASSEEGQGPREKLFFGSGTQLSVL.

In the case of this clone: The junction and the germline gene differ at one end; a read error may be behind it. V and J are TRBV7-7 and TRBJ2-7; 11 positions match TRBD1. Germline loops: CDR1 SSHAT, CDR2 FNYEAQ (reference sequence). CDR3 length: 13 residues. CDR3 region: CASSSGQGVAQYF. Here the CDR3 DNA reads TGTGCTAGCAGCTCGGGACAGGGGGTAGCGCAGTACTTC.

V and J are TRBV6-5 and TRBJ1-1; perhaps TRBD1 as D (5 bases). CDR3 size: 14 residues. Germline CDR1 and CDR2: MNHEY and SVGAGI. Trimming removed 0 bases at V and 5 bases at J, with 10 bases between. CDR3: CASSYSSRGTEAFF. CDR3 in DNA: TGTGCCAGCAGTTACTCGAGCCGGGGGACTGAAGCTTTCTTT.

This clone came up once. The chain has TRBV10-1 and TRBJ1-3; 10 bases match TRBD1. CDR3 length: 14 amino acids. Germline loops: CDR1 WNHNN, CDR2 SYGVQD (reference sequence). The V segment lost 8 bases and the J segment 3 bases; nucleotides outside the gene matches: 4. The CDR3: CASSGTGDGNTIYF. As DNA, the CDR3 is TGCGCCAGCTCCGGGACAGGGGATGGAAACACCATATATTTT.

This chain links TRBV3-1 (or the pseudogene TRBV3-2) with TRBJ2-7; D possibly corresponds to TRBD1 (5 bases). Deletions cut 3 bases from V and 3 bases from J, with 15 bases between. From germline, CDR1 is LGHDT and CDR2 YNNKEL (reference sequence). The CDR3 runs to 15 residues. The CDR3 sequence: CASSHPGAGYYEQYF. For the CDR3, the DNA is TGTGCCAGCAGCCACCCTGGGGCTGGCTACTACGAGCAGTACTTC.

V is TRBV12-3 or TRBV12-4 and J is TRBJ1-2; TRBD1 matches at 7 bases. V trimming: 7 bases; J trimming: 8 bases; junction bases outside the gene matches: 10. This CDR3 has 13 amino acids. The CDR3 DNA reads as TGTGCCAGCACCTTCCTACAGGGGACCGGCTACACCTTC. It is translated as CASTFLQGTGYTF.

J is TRBJ1-2 and V is TRBV5-5; D call uncertain. V gave up 4 bases and J gave up 5 bases, with 6 bases separating them. The CDR3 has 11 residues. Germline CDR1 SGHKS, CDR2 YYEKEE (reference sequence). CDR3 amino acids: CASSAGYGYTF. The CDR3, as DNA: TGTGCCAGCAGCGCCGGGTATGGCTACACCTTC.

J is TRBJ2-1 and V is TRBV6-1, with D perhaps matching TRBD1 (5 bases). The CDR3 length is 15 residues. Germline values: CDR1 MNHNS, CDR2 SASEGT. V shed 3 bases and J shed 3 bases, with 12 bases lying between them. The CDR3 bases are TGTGCCAGCAGTGAGACAGCTATGGGCTACAATGAGCAGTTCTTC. Amino acid sequence: CASSETAMGYNEQFF.